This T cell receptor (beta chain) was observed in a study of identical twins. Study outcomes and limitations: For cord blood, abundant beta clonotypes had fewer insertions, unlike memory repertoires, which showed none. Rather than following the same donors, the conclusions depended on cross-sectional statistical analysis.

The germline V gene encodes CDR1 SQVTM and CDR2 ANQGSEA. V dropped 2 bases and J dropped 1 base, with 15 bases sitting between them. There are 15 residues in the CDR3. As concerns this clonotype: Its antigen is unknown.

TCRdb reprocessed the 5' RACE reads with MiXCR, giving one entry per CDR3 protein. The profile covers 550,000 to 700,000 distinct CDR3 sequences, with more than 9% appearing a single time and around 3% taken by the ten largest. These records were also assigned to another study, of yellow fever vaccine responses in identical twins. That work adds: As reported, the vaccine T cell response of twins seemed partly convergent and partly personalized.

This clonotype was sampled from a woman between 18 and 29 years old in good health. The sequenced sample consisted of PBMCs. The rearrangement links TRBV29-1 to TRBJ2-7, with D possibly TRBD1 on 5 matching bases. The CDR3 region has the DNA TGCAGCGTTGAATTTGGGGCAGGGTCGTCCTACGAGCAGTACTTC. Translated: CSVEFGAGSSYEQYF.